This TCR beta chain was retrieved from a study of immune evolution from preneoplasia to lung adenocarcinoma. As for the study in general: HLA loss of heterozygosity: under 7.5% AIS, about 15% MIA, approximately 35% ADC, none AAH. The study's findings and limits: Normal lung had the highest top T cell clone frequencies.

The CDR3 loop spans 17 amino acids. Generated by immunoSEQ multiplex PCR, the TCRdb table keeps only in-frame clones and is missing some. The repertoire includes about 4,600 clones, almost 85% of them detected once, and 2.8% sits in the top ten. Comments on this clone: The antigen is unknown.

Input material: FFPE invasive lung adenocarcinoma tissue. The source of this sequence is a person between 50 and 60 years old with lung adenocarcinoma. The chain couples TRBV21-1 to TRBJ2-3; the D call TRBD1 from the table was never checked on the DNA. TRBV21-1 is a pseudogene. CDR3 nucleotide sequence: TGTGCCAGCCCCTGGGCCTCGAGACAGGCATGCACAGATACGCAGTATTTT. Its protein product is CASPWASRQACTDTQYF.